This T cell receptor (beta chain) was captured in a study of T cell responses to AZD1222 COVID-19 vaccine. Clones were sequenced by immunoSEQ multiplex PCR, and TCRdb holds only the in-frame ones, with some missing. Among more than 150,000 clones listed, 90% were seen once. V lost 3 bases and J lost 5; bases outside the gene matches: 5. The germline CDR1 and CDR2 sequences are MDHEN and SYDVKM. The CDR3 has 15 residues. This receptor was identified in an adult in good health. The chain is built from TRBV28 and TRBJ1-4, with TRBD1 matching 8 bases. The material sequenced was peripheral blood, taken on day 0 of AZD1222 vaccination. The CDR3 DNA reads TGTGCCAGCAGTTTCTGGGACAGGAGGAATGAAAAACTGTTTTTT. It translates to CASSFWDRRNEKLFF.